This entry features one TCR beta chain sequence. Each patient's relapse followed autologous stem cell transplantation, and brentuximab vedotin exposure varied. From thawed PBMCs, CD4+ T cells were purified using magnetic negative selection. Assay used: immunoSEQ multiplex PCR; TCRdb lists only in-frame clones, some missing. The table has over 20,000 clones, 84% seen once. The source of the sample is a study of PD-1 blockade in classical Hodgkin lymphoma. CDR3 length equals 14 residues. Looked up from germline, CDR1 is GTSNPN and CDR2 is SVGIG (reference sequence). Losses at the gene ends were 3 bases for V and 4 bases for J; bases not matched to a gene: 6.

This clonotype originated in a human donor with classical Hodgkin lymphoma. The specimen was CD4+ T cells from blood, collected at baseline. The rearrangement links TRBV30 to TRBJ1-1; 9 bases are a match to TRBD1. The CDR3 spells CAWSRTGAPTEAFF. In DNA, the CDR3 is TGTGCCTGGAGCCGGACAGGGGCACCCACTGAAGCTTTCTTT.